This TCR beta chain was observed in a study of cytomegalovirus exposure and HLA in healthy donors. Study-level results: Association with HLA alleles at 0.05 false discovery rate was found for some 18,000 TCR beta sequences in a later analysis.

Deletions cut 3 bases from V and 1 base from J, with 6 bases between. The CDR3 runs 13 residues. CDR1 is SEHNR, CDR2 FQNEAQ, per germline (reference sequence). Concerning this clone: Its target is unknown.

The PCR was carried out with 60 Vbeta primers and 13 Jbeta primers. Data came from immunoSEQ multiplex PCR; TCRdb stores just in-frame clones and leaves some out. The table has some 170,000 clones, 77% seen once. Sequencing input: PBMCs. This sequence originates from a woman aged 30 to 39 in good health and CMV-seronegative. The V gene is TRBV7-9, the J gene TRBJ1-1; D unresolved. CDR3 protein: CASSFGGNTEAFF. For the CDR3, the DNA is TGTGCCAGCAGCTTCGGCGGGAACACTGAAGCTTTCTTT. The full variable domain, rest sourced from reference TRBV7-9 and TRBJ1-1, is DTGVSQNPRHKITKRGQNVTFRCDPISEHNRLYWYRQTLGQGPEFLTYFQNEAQLEKSRLLSDRFSAERPKGSFSTLEIQRTEQGDSAMYLCASSFGGNTEAFFGQGTRLTVV.